This T cell receptor (beta chain) emerged from a study of T cell repertoires in cytomegalovirus infection. Each CDR3 protein is one row after TCRdb ran MiXCR on the reads. The sample records roughly 350,000 distinct CDR3 sequences, roughly 34% being singletons. This CDR3 is 17 amino acids long. The germline V gene has CDR1 MNHEY and CDR2 SVGEGT. V lost 6 bases to trimming and J lost 5 bases; unmatched junction nucleotides: 12. This clonotype was seen a few times. Its specificity is not known. This chain connects TRBV6-2 or TRBV6-3 to TRBJ2-1; 11 nucleotides match TRBD2. The TCR comes from a human donor in good health (CMV status not recorded). Some clones in this sample may be carry-over from other donors' samples. The material sequenced was cultured PBMCs, taken from culture after CMV antigen stimulation. This chain's CDR3 is CASRPDSGRAGDNEQFF. The CDR3 nucleotides read TGTGCCAGCAGACCAGATAGCGGGAGGGCCGGGGACAATGAGCAGTTCTTC.